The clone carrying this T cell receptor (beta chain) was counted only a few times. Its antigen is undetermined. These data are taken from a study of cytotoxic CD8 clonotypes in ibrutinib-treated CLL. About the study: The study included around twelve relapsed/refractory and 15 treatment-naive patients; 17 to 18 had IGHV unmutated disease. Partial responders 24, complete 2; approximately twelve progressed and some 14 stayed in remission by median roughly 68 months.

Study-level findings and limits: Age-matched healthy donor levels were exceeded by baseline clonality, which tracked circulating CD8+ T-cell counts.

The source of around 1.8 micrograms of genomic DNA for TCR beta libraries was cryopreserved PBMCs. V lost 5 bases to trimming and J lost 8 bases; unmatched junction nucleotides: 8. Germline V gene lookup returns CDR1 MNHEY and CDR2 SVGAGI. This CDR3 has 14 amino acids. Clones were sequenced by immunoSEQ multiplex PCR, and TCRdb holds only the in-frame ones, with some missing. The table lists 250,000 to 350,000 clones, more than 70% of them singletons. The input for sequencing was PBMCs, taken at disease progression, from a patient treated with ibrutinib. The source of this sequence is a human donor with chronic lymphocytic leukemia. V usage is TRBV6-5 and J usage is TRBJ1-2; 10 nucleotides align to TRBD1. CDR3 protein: CASSPGTGVWGYTF. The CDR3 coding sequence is TGTGCCAGCAGTCCCGGGACAGGGGTGTGGGGCTACACCTTC.